The 10 T cell receptor beta chains reported below all come from one sample, sequenced in a study of blood T cell repertoires in COVID-19. Profiling relied on immunoSEQ multiplex PCR, and the TCRdb table lists in-frame clones only, not all of them. Altogether roughly 300,000 clones are present, around 82% being singletons, with the ten largest covering around a tenth. Sequencing input: peripheral blood. These receptors all come from a woman aged 45-59 years who had recovered from COVID-19.

This CDR3 reads CASSNRAHNEQFF. The CDR3 DNA sequence: TGTGCCAGCAGCAACAGGGCCCACAATGAGCAGTTCTTC. This chain joins TRBV6-2 or TRBV6-3 and TRBJ2-1, with D tentatively TRBD1 (6 bases). This CDR3 comprises 13 residues. The V gene lost 6 bases and the J gene lost 5 bases, with 11 bases spanning the gap. Germline V gene sequence: CDR1 MNHEY, CDR2 SVGEGT.

CDR3 sequence (DNA): TGTGCCAGCAGCACTCGGACTAGCGGCTACGAGCAGTACTTC. Amino acids: CASSTRTSGYEQYF. The chain couples TRBV11-2 to TRBJ2-7; 10 positions match TRBD2. This CDR3 is built from 14 residues. The germline V gene encodes CDR1 SGHAT and CDR2 FQNNGV. Trimming cost V 5 bases and J 3 bases; bases outside gene matches: 4.

The chain combines TRBV2 with TRBJ1-2, with TRBD1 as a possible D gene (6 bases). Germline-derived CDR1 and CDR2 are SNHLY and FYNNEI. With 5 bases removed from V and 0 bases from J, the gap between germline ends came to 10 bases. CDR3 size: 14 residues. CDR3 protein: CASSRDNANYGYTF. The CDR3 region has the DNA TGTGCCAGCAGTCGGGACAATGCTAACTATGGCTACACCTTC.

V is TRBV7-9 and J is TRBJ1-5; 8 positions match TRBD1. Germline CDR1 and CDR2: SEHNR and FQNEAQ (reference sequence). The CDR3 contains 15 residues. The V and J ends lost 5 bases and 6 bases, in that order; junction bases with no gene match: 9. The CDR3 spells CASSPTDREGQPQHF. The CDR3, as DNA: TGTGCCAGCAGCCCTACGGACAGGGAGGGTCAGCCCCAGCATTTT.

Comments on this clone: Other nucleotide sequences in the sample specify the same CDR3. This rearrangement joins TRBV5-1 to TRBJ1-1; TRBD1 aligns across 9 bases. The junction had 2 bases not matched to a gene; V was cut back by 4 bases and J by 1 base. CDR3 length equals 14 residues. CDR1 and CDR2 (germline): SGHRS, YFSETQ. The CDR3 DNA follows: TGCGCCAGCAGCCTGGACAGGGGGAACACTGAAGCTTTCTTT. This sequence encodes CASSLDRGNTEAFF.

The rearrangement joins TRBV15 to TRBJ2-7; D gene uncertain. The CDR3 extends over 15 amino acids. Germline V CDR1 and CDR2: LNHNV, YYDKDF (reference sequence). V shed 0 bases and J shed 0 bases, with 9 bases lying between them. CDR3 bases: TGTGCCACCAGCAGAGATCTTAGTAGCTCCTACGAGCAGTACTTC. This encodes CATSRDLSSSYEQYF.

This clone was picked up one time. The chain is built from TRBV19 and TRBJ1-5; 9 bases fit TRBD1. Germline lookup yields CDR1 LNHDA and CDR2 SQIVND (reference sequence). V shed 7 bases, J shed 5 bases, and the junction held 3 bases outside the gene matches. The CDR3 sequence is 13 residues long. Here the CDR3 DNA reads TGTGCCAGTACCCGACAGGGGGATCAGCCCCAGCATTTT. This sequence encodes CASTRQGDQPQHF.

The rearrangement joins TRBV7-2 to TRBJ2-7; 9 positions agree with TRBD1. V lost 0 bases and J lost 5; bases outside the gene matches: 5. Germline CDR1 is SGHTA and CDR2 is FQGNSA. CDR3 length: 15 amino acids. CDR3 sequence reads: CASSLASGTGNEQYF. CDR3 nucleotides: TGTGCCAGCAGCTTAGCCTCCGGGACAGGGAACGAGCAGTACTTC.

This clone was picked up one time. The rearrangement joins TRBV28 to TRBJ2-3; D is possibly TRBD2 (6 bases). Trimming stripped 1 base from V and 5 bases from J, with 10 bases between. This CDR3 spans 14 amino acids. The germline V gene encodes CDR1 MDHEN and CDR2 SYDVKM. DNA for the CDR3: TGTGCCAGCAGTTTATCGGGGGTTAAAGATACGCAGTATTTT. It yields the protein CASSLSGVKDTQYF.

The chain combines TRBV27 with TRBJ2-5; 7 bases match TRBD1. The CDR3 extends over 16 amino acids. With 2 bases clipped from V and 5 bases from J, the junction kept 11 bases outside the gene matches. Germline V gene sequence: CDR1 MNHEY, CDR2 SMNVEV (reference sequence). For the CDR3, the DNA is TGTGCCAGCAGTTTAGCCACAGGGGACGCTTGGGAGACCCAGTACTTC. This sequence encodes CASSLATGDAWETQYF.